The 12 T cell receptor beta chains listed next were all sequenced from one sample in a study of T cell responses to AZD1222 COVID-19 vaccine. TCRdb keeps only in-frame clones here, not all; method: immunoSEQ multiplex PCR. The sample records over 150,000 clones, around nine tenths being singletons. The sequenced sample was peripheral blood, obtained 28 days after the second AZD1222 dose. The receptor source for this set is an adult who received the AZD1222 COVID-19 vaccine.

J is TRBJ1-3 and V is TRBV7-2, with D possibly matching TRBD1 (6 bases). The CDR3 has 18 amino acids. In germline, CDR1 is SGHTA, CDR2 FQGNSA. The V gene lost 2 bases and the J gene lost 4 bases, with 21 bases spanning the gap. The CDR3 is CASSLSASGYRVGNTIYF. CDR3 in DNA: TGTGCCAGCAGCTTATCGGCGTCGGGATACAGGGTCGGAAACACCATATATTTT.

V gene TRBV7-8 combines with J gene TRBJ1-6; 7 positions match TRBD1. This CDR3 is 14 amino acids long. Unmatched junction bases numbered 3, after V lost 3 bases and J lost 7 bases. Germline assignment: CDR1 SGHVS and CDR2 FQNEAQ. Written as DNA, the CDR3 is TGTGCCAGCAGCTTTGACAGGGTGAATTCACCCCTCCACTTT. It codes for CASSFDRVNSPLHF.

The J gene is TRBJ1-4, the V gene TRBV3-1 (or the pseudogene TRBV3-2); weak D call: TRBD1 (6 bases). The V and J ends lost 4 bases and 8 bases respectively, with 20 bases between them. CDR3 size: 16 residues. Per the germline V gene, CDR1 is LGHDT and CDR2 is YNNKEL (reference sequence). The CDR3 here is CASSPLRGTSGEKLFF. In DNA, the CDR3 is TGTGCCAGCAGCCCCCTGAGGGGGACATCGGGAGAAAAACTGTTTTTT.

The chain recombines TRBV7-2 with TRBJ2-6, with D maybe TRBD1 (6 bases). Germline V CDR1 and CDR2: SGHTA, FQGNSA. The V end lost 5 bases, the J end lost 1 base, and 12 bases lay between the germline ends. The CDR3 extends over 16 amino acids. The CDR3 is CASSLTTGSGANVLTF. CDR3 DNA: TGTGCCAGCAGCCTCACAACAGGGTCTGGGGCCAACGTCCTGACTTTC.

The CDR3 sequence is CASSEMRGLGGYTF. For the CDR3, the DNA is TGTGCCAGCAGTGAAATGAGGGGGCTAGGTGGCTACACCTTC. The V and J genes are TRBV2 and TRBJ1-2, with TRBD1 matching 7 bases. The CDR3 spans 14 residues. From germline, CDR1 is SNHLY and CDR2 FYNNEI. The V gene end was trimmed by 2 bases and the J gene end by 7 bases; junction bases not matched to a gene: 7.

The CDR3 sequence: CASSLRGTIAGADTQYF. The CDR3 DNA follows: TGTGCCAGCAGCCTGAGGGGGACTATCGCCGGGGCAGATACGCAGTATTTT. This chain links TRBV3-1 (or the pseudogene TRBV3-2) with TRBJ2-3; D may be TRBD2 (7 bases). From germline, CDR1 is LGHDT and CDR2 YNNKEL (reference sequence). Trimming shortened V by 4 bases and J by 4 bases, and 21 bases separated the two germline ends. This CDR3 comprises 17 residues.

The chain joins TRBV16 to TRBJ1-2, with D possibly TRBD1 on 5 matching bases. The CDR3 is 14 residues long. V lost 3 bases, J lost 0 bases, and 8 bases lay in between. Germline CDR1 is KGHSY and CDR2 is FQNENV. The CDR3 nucleotides read TGTGCCAGCAGCCAGCAGACAGCTAACTATGGCTACACCTTC. Translating gives CASSQQTANYGYTF.

The chain combines TRBV5-1 with TRBJ2-7; the D gene is possibly TRBD1 (6 bases). Germline CDR1 SGHRS, CDR2 YFSETQ. The CDR3 runs 14 residues. The ends were cut back, 3 bases at V and 4 bases at J, with 14 bases in the middle. CDR3 nucleotides: TGCGCCAGCAGCTCACAGGGTGGTTGGTACGAGCAGTACTTC. This sequence encodes CASSSQGGWYEQYF.

This chain joins TRBV30 and TRBJ2-2, with D perhaps TRBD1 or TRBD2 (5 bases each). Trimming left V 1 base short and J 7 bases short, with 10 bases between. CDR1 and CDR2 from the germline V gene are GTSNPN and SVGIG (reference sequence). The CDR3 is 13 amino acids. For the CDR3, the DNA is TGTGCCTGGAGTGCCGGGACCGGCGGGGAGCTGTTTTTT. This translates into CAWSAGTGGELFF.

This sequence joins TRBV6-5 and TRBJ2-7; D unresolved. Deletions cut 6 bases from V and 8 bases from J, with 11 bases between. Germline V gene lookup returns CDR1 MNHEY and CDR2 SVGAGI. This CDR3 is built from 11 residues. The CDR3 bases are TGTGCCAGCAGACGTTCAGGCCAGCAGTACTTC. It translates to CASRRSGQQYF.

V and J are TRBV27 and TRBJ2-1; D remains unclear. V was clipped by 0 bases and J by 7 bases, with 7 bases between them. This CDR3 is 13 amino acids long. Germline assignment: CDR1 MNHEY and CDR2 SMNVEV (reference sequence). The CDR3: CASSLSLSNEQFF. CDR3 nucleotides: TGTGCCAGCAGTTTATCTCTCTCTAATGAGCAGTTCTTC.

This chain links TRBV27 with TRBJ2-3, with TRBD2 matching 9 bases. Germline V CDR1 and CDR2: MNHEY, SMNVEV (reference sequence). This CDR3 spans 14 amino acids. The J segment lost 1 base and the V segment lost 6 bases, leaving 2 bases of the junction unmatched. The CDR3 here is CASRLAGRTDTQYF. CDR3 coding DNA: TGTGCCAGCAGGCTAGCGGGGCGCACAGATACGCAGTATTTT.